The clone carrying this T cell receptor (beta chain) was observed many times. Its matching antigen is unknown. This CDR3 is 15 amino acids long. Germline V gene lookup returns CDR1 DFQATT and CDR2 SNEGSKA (reference sequence). Trimming stripped 2 bases from V and 4 bases from J, with 15 bases between. The sample belongs to a study of early T cells in non-severe SARS-CoV-2 infection. Study-wide results and limits: A preference for anti-spike CD8 responses marked VDJdb matching, which missed private and CD4 specificities.

TCRdb ran MiXCR on the 5' RACE reads and lists one entry per CDR3 protein. The table lists around 28,000 distinct CDR3 sequences, approximately 5.9% of them singletons, with approximately 6.5% in the top ten. The chain recombines TRBV20-1 with TRBJ2-1; a weak D match, TRBD2 (6 bases). Material for sequencing was whole blood. The source of this sequence is an adult who was a healthcare worker with PCR-confirmed SARS-CoV-2 infection or an uninfected control (not recorded which). CDR3 coding DNA: TGCAGTGCTAGAATCCTAGGGACTTATTACAATGAGCAGTTCTTC. Amino acids: CSARILGTYYNEQFF.